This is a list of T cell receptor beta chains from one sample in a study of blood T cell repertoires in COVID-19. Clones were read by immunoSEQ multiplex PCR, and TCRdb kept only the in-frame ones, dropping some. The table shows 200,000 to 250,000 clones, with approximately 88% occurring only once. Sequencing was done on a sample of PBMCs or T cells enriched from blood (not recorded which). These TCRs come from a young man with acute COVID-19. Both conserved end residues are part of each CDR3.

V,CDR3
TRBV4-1,CASSQEKRDRGLEAFF
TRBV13,CASSLVRGRAFF
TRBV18,CASSLNDRYYGYTF
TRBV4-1,CASSQEGGSGYGYTF
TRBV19,CASSIQGNEQYF
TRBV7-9,CASTNREHNSPLHF
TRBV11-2,CASSSRTSGSYEQYF
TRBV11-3,CASSLGVDNGGQETQYF
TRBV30,CAWDRNSPLHF
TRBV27,CASSLGTSGSIYNEQFF
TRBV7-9,CASRQTGARGETQYF
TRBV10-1,CASSESTRVAGEEQYF
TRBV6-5,CASKNSILNIQYF
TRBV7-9,CASSSGTSYTEAFF
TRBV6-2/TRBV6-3,CASSYTGQGEERTQYF
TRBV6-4,CASRDNLRDRGYEQYF
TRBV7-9,CASSLAGTGETYEQYF
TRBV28,CASSSTGSSYEQYF
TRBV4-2,CASSQETGSSYEQYF
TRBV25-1,CASSGQQTSSYNEQFF
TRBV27,CASSREPRSYEQYF
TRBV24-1,CATSRIRLSTDTQYF
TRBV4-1,CASSESREAAHEQYF
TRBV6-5,CASTGGRSRGDTQYF
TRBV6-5,CAISETSGLSYEQYF
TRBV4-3,CASSQDSFRTENTEAFF
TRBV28,CASSSQMNTEAFF
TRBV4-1,CASSQVGEGAHTQYF
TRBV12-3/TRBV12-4,CASTQSGGQPQHF
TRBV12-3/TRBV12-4,CASSLRTEAFF
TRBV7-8,CASSLFVLETQYF
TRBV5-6,CASSLERGIEAFF
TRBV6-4,CASSVTSGRADTQYF
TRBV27,CASRTSGNVRRSANEQFF
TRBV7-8,CASSTGTSGRALGGELFF
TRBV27,CASSRDYYEQYF
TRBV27,CASSGQFPEKLFF
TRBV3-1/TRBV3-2,CASSQGVLGSVYEQYF
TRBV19,CASTERGSEAFF
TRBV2,CASTYTDTQYF
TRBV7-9,CASSPGQGGYGYTF
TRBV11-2,CASSSSAAGAAQHF
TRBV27,CASKRTGPNYGYTF
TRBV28,CASSLGQGSGNTIYF
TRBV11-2,CASSLDYLAELQETQYF
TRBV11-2,CASSLVFFGEGTEAFF
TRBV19,CASSPTGYEQYF
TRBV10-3,CAISVGQGRETQYF
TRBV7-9,CASSPGGYNTEAFF
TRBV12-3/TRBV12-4,CASYDRGTDTQYF
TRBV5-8,CASSFRQGQPPFF
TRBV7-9,CASSSDRGETQYF
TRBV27,CASSSHSSSYEQYF
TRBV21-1,CASSKALTRGNQPQHF
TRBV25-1,CASSEGFGLAGVETQYF
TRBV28,CASSPRDIKAFF
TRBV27,CASSFVLSTDTQYF